This TCR beta chain was sequenced during a study of identical twins. Overall study results and limits: Excess sharing between twins was weaker in beta out-of-frame sequences.

The CDR3 loop spans 16 amino acids. Germline loops: CDR1 MNHEY, CDR2 SVGAGI. V was pared by 1 base and J by 6 bases, with 17 bases between. This clonotype was counted a few times. Antigen specificity is unknown. TCRdb reprocessed the 5' RACE reads with MiXCR, giving one entry per CDR3 protein. The table shows approximately 250,000 distinct CDR3 sequences, with 6.5% occurring only once. This sample was shared with a second study, whose subject was T cells expressing NK-cell markers. That paper notes: In several experiments, sorting was restricted to alpha-beta TCR T cells by an anti-gamma-delta TCR antibody. Expanded NKG2C+ T cell clones had unclear HCMV specificity.

Sequenced material: CD8+ T cells sorted from blood. The source is a young woman in good health. The V call is TRBV6-5, the J call TRBJ2-3; D remains ambiguous. CDR3 in DNA: TGTGCCAGCAGTTACTTGCTTACCTCATTCGGGGATACGCAGTATTTT. It translates to CASSYLLTSFGDTQYF.